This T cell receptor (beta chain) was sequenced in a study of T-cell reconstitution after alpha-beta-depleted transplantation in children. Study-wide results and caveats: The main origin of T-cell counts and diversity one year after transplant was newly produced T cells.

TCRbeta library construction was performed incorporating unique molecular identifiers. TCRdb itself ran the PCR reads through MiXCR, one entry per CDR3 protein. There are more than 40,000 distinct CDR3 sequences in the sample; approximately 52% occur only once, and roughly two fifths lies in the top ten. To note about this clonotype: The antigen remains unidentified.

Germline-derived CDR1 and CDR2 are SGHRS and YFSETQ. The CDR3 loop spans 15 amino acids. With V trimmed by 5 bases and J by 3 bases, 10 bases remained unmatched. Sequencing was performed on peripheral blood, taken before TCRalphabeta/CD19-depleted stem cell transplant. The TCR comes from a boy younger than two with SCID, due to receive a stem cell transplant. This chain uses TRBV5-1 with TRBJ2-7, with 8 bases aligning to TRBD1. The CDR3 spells CASRPNPGQDYEQYF. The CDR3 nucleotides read TGCGCCAGCAGACCTAATCCGGGACAGGACTACGAGCAGTACTTC.